This T cell receptor beta chain was profiled in a study of neurological immune-mediated disorders (dated by TCRdb to between 2018 and 2021). Study-wide context: Peripheral blood TCR-beta repertoires from patients with HTLV-I-associated myelopathy (HAM/TSP), patients with multiple sclerosis, and healthy controls were compared in the study using UMI-based sequencing. Longitudinal samples, technical triplicates and paired sorted CD4+ and CD8+ T-cell subsets, alongside PBMC samples, were included among the approximately 100 TCR-beta libraries. The cohort was made up of approximately 69 subjects, consisting of 15 or so HAM/TSP patients, about 34 multiple sclerosis patients and around 20 healthy controls.

V and J lose 0 bases and 4 bases, and a span of 18 bases separates them. Measured from the cysteine to the phenylalanine, the CDR3 is 17 residues long. Left in the record is the CDR3 DNA by itself, 51 bases read in frame from the first base. The germline V gene encodes CDR1 SGHDN and CDR2 FVKESK. Libraries from unsorted PBMCs were made from 2 million PBMCs kept in RNAlater at -80 degrees C until RNA extraction. Peripheral blood underwent Ficoll-Hypaque density gradient centrifugation to isolate PBMCs, which were then cryopreserved in liquid nitrogen. To synthesize cDNA, template-switch 5'RACE was performed with a primer carrying a 10-nucleotide random unique molecular identifier so that each TCR transcript was tagged. Every sequencing run covered 15-18 subjects and yielded more than 170 million TCR-beta sequences. The RNeasy kit was used for extraction of total RNA. The KAPA Real-time Library Amplification kit was used to amplify TCR-beta VDJ regions with primers for the TCR constant region and the 5'RACE anchor. A first PCR added sample indexes and Illumina adaptors, after which a second PCR increased the library yield. After Ampure bead purification, the TCR product of roughly 650 bp was size-selected on a 2% E-gel SizeSelection system. Library quality was checked on a Bioanalyzer, concentration was measured with Qubit, and libraries were quantified with the Kapa Library Quantification kit before pooling. Paired-end 2 x 150 bp sequencing of the libraries was performed on an Illumina HiSeq 2500. To increase sequence diversity, about 25-31% phiX was spiked into each library pool. The published analysis was carried out like this. Quality-filtered reads were processed with the UMI-based MiGEC pipeline, which removed over 75% of raw TCR sequences during error correction. IMGT germline references were used for alignment of VDJ genes, and clonotypes were defined by a unique CDR3 amino acid sequence together with V-J genes. Clonal expansion, Shannon diversity and CDR3 relatedness were evaluated with VDJtools (CalcPairwiseDistances, ClusterSamples), while phylogenetic trees were built in CLCbio workbench. Clones with at least 8 unique UMIs were defined as expanded, with this threshold being based on coefficient-of-variation modelling across technical triplicates. Starting from the raw public reads, TCRdb applied fastp trimming at Q25, assembled clones with MiXCR and retained in-frame beta chains. Records with the same CDR3 protein are collapsed into one entry carrying the most frequent genes and DNA. The V and J calls shown here were made by TCRdb, not taken from the authors' results. Here the sample has tens of thousands of distinct CDR3 sequences; more than 9% occur a single time. The ten largest clones represent about 20% of the sample.

This clonotype was seen repeatedly, ten times or more. No cognate antigen has been identified for it. The input lacks base qualities; no much larger clone sits a single base away. The paper's findings and limits, for the study overall: TCR clonal expansion was highest in HAM/TSP patients and lowest in MS patients, with MS patients falling below even healthy controls. Expanded clones from different subjects shared no identical CDR3 amino acid sequences, which suggests that TCR-beta repertoires were private in all groups.

The TCR sequence derives from an older woman with HTLV-1-associated myelopathy (HAM/TSP). Sequenced input: PBMCs. The rearranged segments are TRBV14 and TRBJ1-2, with the D segment identity uncertain. The CDR3 corresponds to CASSQETLWARSYGYTF. The sequenced DNA is TGTGCCAGCAGCCAAGAGACCCTCTGGGCCCGATCCTATGGCTACACCTTC.